These 10 T cell receptor beta chains originate from one sample sequenced in a study of cytomegalovirus exposure and HLA in healthy donors. Both 60 Vbeta primers and 13 Jbeta primers went into the PCR. Some clones are missing from TCRdb's copy, which holds only in-frame ones; the method was immunoSEQ multiplex PCR. Of roughly 100,000 clones listed, around 80% are singletons. Source material: PBMCs. The receptors stem from a middle-aged woman in good health and CMV-seronegative.

This clone was seen a handful of times. This rearrangement joins TRBV7-8 to TRBJ2-5; D unclear. Germline CDR1 SGHVS, CDR2 FQNEAQ. Trimming removed 2 bases from V and 2 bases from J, with 15 bases in between. CDR3 length equals 16 residues. CDR3 region: CASSLLFPTRQETQYF. The CDR3 region has the DNA TGTGCCAGCAGCTTATTGTTTCCAACACGTCAAGAGACCCAGTACTTC.

This clone showed up just once. The chain has TRBV9 and TRBJ2-3, with 10 bases fitting TRBD2. The CDR3 totals 15 residues. Germline loops: CDR1 SGDLS, CDR2 YYNGEE. V shed 4 bases, J shed 2 bases, and the junction held 4 bases outside the gene matches. The CDR3 protein is CASSPSGGYTDTQYF. The CDR3, as DNA: TGTGCCAGCAGCCCTAGCGGGGGCTACACAGATACGCAGTATTTT.

This clone appeared a few times. The CDR3 sequence is CASSLPRGRPPYNEQFF. DNA for the CDR3: TGTGCCAGCAGCCTACCGAGGGGGCGACCACCCTACAATGAGCAGTTCTTC. The chain employs TRBV7-2 and TRBJ2-1; 7 nucleotides match TRBD1. CDR1 is SGHTA and CDR2 is FQGNSA in the germline V gene. The CDR3 runs 17 residues. V was clipped by 5 bases and J by 2 bases; unmatched bases: 12.

The chain joins TRBV18 to TRBJ1-4; 7 nucleotides align to TRBD1. The CDR3 is 14 amino acids. Looked up from germline, CDR1 is KGHSH and CDR2 is LQKENI. The ends lost 3 bases at V and 4 bases at J; junction bases unmatched: 2. This CDR3 is CASSPGQSNEKLFF. CDR3 nucleotide sequence: TGTGCCAGCTCACCGGGACAGAGTAATGAAAAACTGTTTTTT. The full variable domain, with the rest looked up from reference TRBV18 and TRBJ1-4, is NAGVMQNPRHLVRRRGQEARLRCSPMKGHSHVYWYRQLPEEGLKFMVYLQKENIIDESGMPKERFSAEFPKEGPSILRIQQVVRGDSAAYFCASSPGQSNEKLFFGSGTQLSVL.

The chain employs TRBV18 and TRBJ2-1, with D tentatively TRBD2 (5 bases). This CDR3 spans 14 amino acids. The V gene's germline CDR1 is KGHSH and CDR2 LQKENI. The V end lost 0 bases, the J end lost 9 bases, and 12 bases lay between the germline ends. The CDR3 protein is CASSPPSLAGEQFF. The CDR3 nucleotides are TGTGCCAGCTCACCACCATCCCTAGCAGGTGAGCAGTTCTTC.

The V and J genes are TRBV6-6 and TRBJ1-2, with D tentatively TRBD1 (6 bases). The CDR3 has 16 amino acids. Germline CDR1 and CDR2: MNHNY and SVGAGI (reference sequence). The germline V and J ends were trimmed by 5 bases and 8 bases, with 24 bases remaining between them. CDR3 region: CASSGGFAGGREGYTF. DNA of the CDR3: TGTGCCAGCAGTGGCGGGTTTGCGGGGGGCCGGGAGGGCTACACCTTC.

This clone was seen just once. Sequence at one end of the junction differs from germline and may be a read error. This chain links TRBV7-9 with TRBJ2-7, with 8 bases that match TRBD1. The CDR3 spans 14 residues. Germline assignment: CDR1 SEHNR and CDR2 FQNEAQ (reference sequence). The CDR3 DNA follows: TGTGCCCGCAGCTTCGGGACAGGAATCTACGAGCAGTACTTC. This translates into CARSFGTGIYEQYF.

The chain recombines TRBV29-1 with TRBJ1-5, with 7 bases identical to TRBD1. This CDR3 comprises 13 residues. Germline V gene lookup returns CDR1 SQVTM and CDR2 ANQGSEA. V shed 6 bases, J shed 4 bases, and the junction held 6 bases outside the gene matches. The CDR3 sequence: CSVRQGRNQPQHF. The DNA of the CDR3 is TGCAGCGTCAGACAGGGACGGAATCAGCCCCAGCATTTT.

This sequence joins TRBV28 and TRBJ1-1, with D tentatively TRBD1 (6 bases). Trimming took off 3 bases at V and 1 base at J, with 9 bases between the two ends. Germline CDR1 and CDR2: MDHEN and SYDVKM. The CDR3 covers 14 residues. DNA of the CDR3: TGTGCCAGCAGTTTTACAGGGCAGAACACTGAAGCTTTCTTT. Protein product: CASSFTGQNTEAFF.

The chain has TRBV28 and TRBJ1-2, with 7 bases identical to TRBD1. CDR3 length: 15 amino acids. Looked up from germline, CDR1 is MDHEN and CDR2 is SYDVKM. Germline trimming cut 8 bases from V and 6 bases from J; bases unmatched to any gene: 15. The CDR3 DNA follows: TGTGCCAGCGGGGACAGCCTCCCGAGTGGGGATGGCTACACCTTC. This encodes CASGDSLPSGDGYTF.